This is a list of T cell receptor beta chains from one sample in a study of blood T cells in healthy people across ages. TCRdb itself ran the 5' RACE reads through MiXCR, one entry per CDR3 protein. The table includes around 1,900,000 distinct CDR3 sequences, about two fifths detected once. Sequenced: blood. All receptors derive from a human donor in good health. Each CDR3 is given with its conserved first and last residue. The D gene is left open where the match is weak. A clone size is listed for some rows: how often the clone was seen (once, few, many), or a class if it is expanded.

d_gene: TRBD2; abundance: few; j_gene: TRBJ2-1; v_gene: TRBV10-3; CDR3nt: TGTGCCATCAGTGTAAGCGGGGAGGACAATGAGCAGTTCTTC; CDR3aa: CAISVSGEDNEQFF
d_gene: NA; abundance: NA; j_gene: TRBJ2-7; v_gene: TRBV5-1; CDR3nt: TGCGCCAGCAGCTTGGGTCAGATTGCCTACGAGCAGTACTTC; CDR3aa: CASSLGQIAYEQYF
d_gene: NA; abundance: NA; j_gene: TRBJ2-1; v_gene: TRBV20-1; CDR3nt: TGCAGTGCTAGGGGGAGCTCTAAGAAAGAGCAGTTCTTC; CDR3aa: CSARGSSKKEQFF
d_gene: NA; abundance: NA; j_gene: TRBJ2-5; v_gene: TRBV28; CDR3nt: TGTGCCAGCAGTCACAACCGGGATGGGGGGGAGACCCAGTACTTC; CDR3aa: CASSHNRDGGETQYF
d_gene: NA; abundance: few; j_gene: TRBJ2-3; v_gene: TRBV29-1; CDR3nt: TGCAGCGTTGAACAGGGTCCTGGGAATACGCAGTATTTT; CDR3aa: CSVEQGPGNTQYF
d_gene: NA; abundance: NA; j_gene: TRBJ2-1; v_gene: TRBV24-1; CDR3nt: TGTGCCACCAGTGATTCCCTAGCGAGAGTGACGTTCTTC; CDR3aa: CATSDSLARVTFF
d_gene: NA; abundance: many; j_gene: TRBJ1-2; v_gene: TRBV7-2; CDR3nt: TGTGCCAGCCACATTTCTTCAGGAGGCGGTGGCTACACCTTC; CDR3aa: CASHISSGGGGYTF
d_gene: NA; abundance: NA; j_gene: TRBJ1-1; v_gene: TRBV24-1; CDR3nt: TGTGCCACCAGTTTAGGGAACACTGAAGCTTTCTTT; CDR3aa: CATSLGNTEAFF
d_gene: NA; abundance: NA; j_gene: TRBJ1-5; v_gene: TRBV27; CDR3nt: TGTGCCAGCAGTTTAAGGGGGGCTGGCAATCAGCCCCAGCATTTT; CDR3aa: CASSLRGAGNQPQHF
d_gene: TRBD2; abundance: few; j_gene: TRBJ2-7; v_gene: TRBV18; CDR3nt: TGTGCCGGCTCACCAGCGGGGGGTCAAACATACGAGCAGTACTTC; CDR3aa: CAGSPAGGQTYEQYF
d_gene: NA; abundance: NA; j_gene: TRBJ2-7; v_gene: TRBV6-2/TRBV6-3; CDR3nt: TGTGCCAGCAGTTACTTTCCGGGACCACGCTACGAGCAGTACTTC; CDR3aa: CASSYFPGPRYEQYF
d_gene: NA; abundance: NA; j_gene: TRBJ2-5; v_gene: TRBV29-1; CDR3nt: TGCAGCGTCGGGGACATCCAAGAGACCCAGTACTTC; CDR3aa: CSVGDIQETQYF
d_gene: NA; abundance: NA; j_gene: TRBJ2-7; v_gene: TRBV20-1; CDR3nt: TGCAGTGCTCCCAGGGTGGGTCGTGGCGAGCAGTACTTC; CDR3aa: CSAPRVGRGEQYF
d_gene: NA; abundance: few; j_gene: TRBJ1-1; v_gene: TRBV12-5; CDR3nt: TGTGCTAGTGGTTTCGGGCAGGGAGACACTGAAGCTTTCTTT; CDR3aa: CASGFGQGDTEAFF
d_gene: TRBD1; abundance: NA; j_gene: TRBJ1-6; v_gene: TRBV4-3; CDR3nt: TGCGCCAGCGGCCAAGATAGGGGGCCTAATAATTCACCCCTCCACTTT; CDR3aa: CASGQDRGPNNSPLHF
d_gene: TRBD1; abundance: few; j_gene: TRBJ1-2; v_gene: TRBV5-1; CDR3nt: TGCGCCAGCAGCTTTACCGGGACAGGGAGTGGCTACACCTTC; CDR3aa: CASSFTGTGSGYTF
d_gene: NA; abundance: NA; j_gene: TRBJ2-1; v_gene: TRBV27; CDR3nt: TGTGCCAGCAGTTTATTTCCAGGGAAGAGCTCCTACAATGAGCAGTTCTTC; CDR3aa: CASSLFPGKSSYNEQFF
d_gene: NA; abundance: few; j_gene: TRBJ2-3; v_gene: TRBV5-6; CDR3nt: TGTGCCAGCAGCTTGGTAGCTAGCTCAGATACGCAGTATTTT; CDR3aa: CASSLVASSDTQYF
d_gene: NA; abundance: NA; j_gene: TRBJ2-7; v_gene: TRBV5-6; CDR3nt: TGTGCCAGCAGCTCAGGAGGGGCCGTTTACGAGCAGTACTTC; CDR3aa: CASSSGGAVYEQYF
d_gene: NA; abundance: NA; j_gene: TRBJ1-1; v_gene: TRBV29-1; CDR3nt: TGCAGCGTTTCGGACAGTTGGCGGAAAGCTTTCTTT; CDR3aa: CSVSDSWRKAFF
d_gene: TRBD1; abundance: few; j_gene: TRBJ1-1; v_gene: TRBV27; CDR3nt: TGTGCCAGCAGTTTATCGGCCGGGACAGGGAACACTGAAGCTTTCTTT; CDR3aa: CASSLSAGTGNTEAFF
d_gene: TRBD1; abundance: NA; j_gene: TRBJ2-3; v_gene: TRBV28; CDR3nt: TGTGCCAGCAGTTCCAATTCCGGGACAGCCACAGATACGCAGTATTTT; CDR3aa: CASSSNSGTATDTQYF
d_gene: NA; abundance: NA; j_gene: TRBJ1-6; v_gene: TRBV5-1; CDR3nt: TGCGCCAGCAAGGACCAGGGTTCGAATTCACCCCTCCACTTT; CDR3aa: CASKDQGSNSPLHF
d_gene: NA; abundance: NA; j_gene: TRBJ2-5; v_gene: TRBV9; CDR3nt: TGTGCCAGCAGCGTAGATTATCAGGGCGGAGAGACCCAGTACTTC; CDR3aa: CASSVDYQGGETQYF
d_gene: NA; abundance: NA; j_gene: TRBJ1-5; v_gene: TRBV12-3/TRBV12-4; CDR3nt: TGTGCCAGCAGTCGCCGGGGTTACAGTCAGCCCCAGCATTTT; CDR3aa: CASSRRGYSQPQHF
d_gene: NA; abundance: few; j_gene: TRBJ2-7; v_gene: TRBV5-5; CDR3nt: TGTGCCAGCTGGAACAGTAGACATAGCTCCTACGAGCAGTACTTC; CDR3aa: CASWNSRHSSYEQYF
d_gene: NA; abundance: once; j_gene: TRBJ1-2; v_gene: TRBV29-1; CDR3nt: TGCAGCGTTGAAAGGTTGGAGGGTTCGGGCTATGGCTACACCTTC; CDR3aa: CSVERLEGSGYGYTF
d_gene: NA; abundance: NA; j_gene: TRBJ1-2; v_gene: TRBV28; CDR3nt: TGTGCCAGCTCTCTAAGGATTCTTGGCTATGGCTACACCTTC; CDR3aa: CASSLRILGYGYTF
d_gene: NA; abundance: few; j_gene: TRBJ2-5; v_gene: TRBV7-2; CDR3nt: TGTGCCAGCAGCTTAGACGGACACAACCAAGAGACCCAGTACTTC; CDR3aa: CASSLDGHNQETQYF
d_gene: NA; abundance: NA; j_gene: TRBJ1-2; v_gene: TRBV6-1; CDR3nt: TGTGCCAGCAGTGAACAAGGACCGTCGTATGGCTACACCTTC; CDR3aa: CASSEQGPSYGYTF
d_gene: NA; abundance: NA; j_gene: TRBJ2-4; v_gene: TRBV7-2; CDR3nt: TGTGCCAGCAGCCACCGGCGGGCGGGGCTGCGCACAGATACGCAGTACTTC; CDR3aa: CASSHRRAGLRTDTQYF
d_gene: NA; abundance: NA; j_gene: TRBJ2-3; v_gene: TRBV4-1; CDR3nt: TGCGCCAGCAGCCTGGCGTATGGGGGAGATACGCAGTATTTT; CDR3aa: CASSLAYGGDTQYF
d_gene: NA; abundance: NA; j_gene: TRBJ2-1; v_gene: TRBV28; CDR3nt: TGTGCCAGCCGGGAGACAGGGCACAATGAGCAGTTCTTC; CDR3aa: CASRETGHNEQFF
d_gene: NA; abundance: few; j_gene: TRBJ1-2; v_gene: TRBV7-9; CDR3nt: TGTGCCAGCAGCTTAGGTCCTGGCTACACCTTC; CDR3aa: CASSLGPGYTF
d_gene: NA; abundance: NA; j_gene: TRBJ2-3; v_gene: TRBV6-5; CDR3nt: TGTGCCAGCAGTTACCGGTCCAGGCTAACAGATACGCAGTATTTT; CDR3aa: CASSYRSRLTDTQYF
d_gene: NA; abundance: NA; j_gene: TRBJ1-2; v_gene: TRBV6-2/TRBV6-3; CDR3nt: TGTGCCAGCAGCCACGGCGGAACAGACTATGGCTACACCTTC; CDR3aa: CASSHGGTDYGYTF
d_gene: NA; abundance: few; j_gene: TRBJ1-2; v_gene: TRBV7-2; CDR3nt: TGTGCCAGCAGCTTTAAGCTGAGAAATGGCTACACCTTC; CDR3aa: CASSFKLRNGYTF
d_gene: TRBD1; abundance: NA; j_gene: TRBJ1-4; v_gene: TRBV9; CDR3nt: TGTGCCAGCAGCGTCCAGGGGGCGAGAGGAGAAAAACTGTTTTTT; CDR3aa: CASSVQGARGEKLFF
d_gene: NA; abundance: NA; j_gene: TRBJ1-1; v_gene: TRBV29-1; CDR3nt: TGCAGCGTTACGGCCCTACAGGGGAACACTGAAGCTTTCTTT; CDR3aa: CSVTALQGNTEAFF
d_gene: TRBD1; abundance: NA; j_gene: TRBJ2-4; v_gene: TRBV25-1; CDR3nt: TGTGCCAGCAGTAGGACAGGGAACCCAAACATTCAGTACTTC; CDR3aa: CASSRTGNPNIQYF
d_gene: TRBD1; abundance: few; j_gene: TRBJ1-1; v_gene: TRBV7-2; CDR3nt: TGTGCCAGCAGCTTAGTAGGGGGGGACAGGAACACTGAAGCTTTCTTT; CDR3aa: CASSLVGGDRNTEAFF
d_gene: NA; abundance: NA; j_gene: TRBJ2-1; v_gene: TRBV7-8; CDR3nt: TGTGTCAGCACCTTACTTAGGGGATACAATGAGCAGTTCTTC; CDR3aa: CVSTLLRGYNEQFF